The present T cell receptor beta chain was sequenced within a study of T cell repertoires in cytomegalovirus infection. MiXCR was run by TCRdb on the reads, yielding one entry per CDR3 protein. The table lists about 140,000 distinct CDR3 sequences, about 6% of them singletons. Study conclusions and caveats: Public TCR beta family frequency separated CMV-and-HLA carriers, including in an independent cohort. It was HLA-C-restricted CMV-specific TCR beta clonotypes that dominated the response ex vivo.

This clonotype occurred many times. Its antigen is still unknown. Trimming left V 4 bases short and J 1 base short, with 7 bases between. The CDR3 extends over 14 amino acids. Germline V gene lookup returns CDR1 SEHNR and CDR2 FQNEAQ (reference sequence). The specimen was PBMCs. This clonotype was obtained from a human donor in good health (CMV status not recorded). Some clones in this sample may be carry-over from other donors' samples. This rearrangement joins TRBV7-9 to TRBJ2-2, with D maybe TRBD2 (5 bases). The CDR3 sequence is CASSSAENTGELFF. The DNA of the CDR3 is TGTGCCAGCAGCTCAGCGGAGAACACCGGGGAGCTGTTTTTT.